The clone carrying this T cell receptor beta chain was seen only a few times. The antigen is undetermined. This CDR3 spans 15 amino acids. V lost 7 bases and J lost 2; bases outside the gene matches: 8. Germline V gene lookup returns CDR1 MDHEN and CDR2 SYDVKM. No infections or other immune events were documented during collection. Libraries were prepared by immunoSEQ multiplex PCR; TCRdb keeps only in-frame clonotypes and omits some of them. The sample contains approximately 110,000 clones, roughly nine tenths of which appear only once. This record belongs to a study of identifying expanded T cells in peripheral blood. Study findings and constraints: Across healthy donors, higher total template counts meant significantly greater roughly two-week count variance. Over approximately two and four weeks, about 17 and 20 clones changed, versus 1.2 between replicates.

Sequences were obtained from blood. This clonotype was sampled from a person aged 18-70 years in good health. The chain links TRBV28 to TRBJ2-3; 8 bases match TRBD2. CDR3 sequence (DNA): TGTGCCAGCATCCTTAGCGGGGCCCACACAGATACGCAGTATTTT. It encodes CASILSGAHTDTQYF.